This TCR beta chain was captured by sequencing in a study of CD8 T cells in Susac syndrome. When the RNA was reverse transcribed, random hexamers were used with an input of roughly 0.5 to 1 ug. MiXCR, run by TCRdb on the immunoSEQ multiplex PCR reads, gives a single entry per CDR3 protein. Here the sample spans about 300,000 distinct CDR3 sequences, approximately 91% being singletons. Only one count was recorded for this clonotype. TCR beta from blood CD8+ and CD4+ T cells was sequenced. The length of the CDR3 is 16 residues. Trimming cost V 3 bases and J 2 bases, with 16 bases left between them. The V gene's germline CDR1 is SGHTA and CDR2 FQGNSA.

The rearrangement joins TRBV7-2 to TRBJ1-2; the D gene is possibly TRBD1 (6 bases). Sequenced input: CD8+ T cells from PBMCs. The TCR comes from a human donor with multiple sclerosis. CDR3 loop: CASSFLGGARNYGYTF. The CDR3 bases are TGTGCCAGCAGCTTCCTGGGGGGGGCGCGCAACTATGGCTACACCTTC.